This entry features one T cell receptor beta chain sequence. This entry belongs to a study of T cell changes during pregnancy in multiple sclerosis. The germline V gene has CDR1 SGHTS and CDR2 YDEGEE. The V end lost 1 base, the J end lost 5 bases, and 14 bases lay between the germline ends. This CDR3 has 15 residues. Some clones are missing from TCRdb's copy, which holds only in-frame ones; the method was immunoSEQ multiplex PCR. The sample holds about 69,000 clones, around 90% seen once. The chain recombines TRBV5-8 with TRBJ2-3, with D perhaps TRBD2 (5 bases). Here the sequenced sample was peripheral blood, taken in the third trimester of pregnancy. The receptor's source is a female donor with multiple sclerosis, enrolled in a pregnancy study. The chain's CDR3 is CASSLLGPGEDTQYF. Written as DNA, the CDR3 is TGTGCCAGCAGCTTGCTCGGGCCCGGGGAAGATACGCAGTATTTT.